This is a list of T cell receptor beta chains from one sample in a study of T-cell memory formation after mild COVID-19. TCRdb itself ran the 5' RACE reads through MiXCR, one entry per CDR3 protein. The repertoire consists of around 200,000 distinct CDR3 sequences, with roughly 30% occurring once and the leading ten covering over 9.5%. Sequenced sample: PBMCs or a T cell subset sorted from them (not recorded which). These receptor sequences come from an adult woman who had mild COVID-19 (a few samples of this study predate the infection). Cell type and time point are not known. The CDR3 runs from the conserved cysteine through the conserved F or W. D genes are given only for firm matches. The listing skips clone size in some rows; elsewhere it reads once, few, many or a size class.

d_call,j_call,clone_size,v_call,cdr3_nt,cdr3_aa
NA,TRBJ1-1,once,TRBV2,TGTGCCAGCACATCCTTGTCAGGAGCGGGAGCTTTCTTT,CASTSLSGAGAFF
TRBD1,TRBJ2-2,few,TRBV20-1,TGCAGTGCTCCCCCGGGACAGGGTCCCACCGGGGAGCTGTTTTTT,CSAPPGQGPTGELFF
TRBD2,TRBJ2-5,NA,TRBV5-1,TGCGCCAGCAGTAACTCCGGGACTAGCGAGGAGACCCAGTACTTC,CASSNSGTSEETQYF
TRBD2,TRBJ2-3,many,TRBV7-9,TGTGCCAGCAGTTCGACTAGCGATACGCAGTATTTT,CASSSTSDTQYF
NA,TRBJ2-1,NA,TRBV5-5,TGTGCCAGCAGCTTGGTAGGACAGTCATACAATGAGCAGTTCTTC,CASSLVGQSYNEQFF
NA,TRBJ1-5,NA,TRBV9,TGTGCCAGCAGCGTAGAGGGGAGAGTGGGTCAGCCCCAGCATTTT,CASSVEGRVGQPQHF
NA,TRBJ2-1,few,TRBV12-3/TRBV12-4,TGTGCCAGCAGTAAGGGGTATGAGCAGTTCTTC,CASSKGYEQFF
TRBD1,TRBJ2-1,NA,TRBV7-3,TGTGCCAGCAGCCCGTGGGGACAGGGCCGAAGCAATGAGCAGTTCTTC,CASSPWGQGRSNEQFF
NA,TRBJ2-1,few,TRBV2,TGTGCCAGCCGTACTCGGGGGGCGAATGAGCAGTTCTTC,CASRTRGANEQFF
NA,TRBJ2-1,NA,TRBV7-6,TGTGCCAGCAGCTTAGCGTTAGGGGATGAGCAGTTCTTC,CASSLALGDEQFF
NA,TRBJ2-3,few,TRBV5-1,TGCGCCAGCAGCCCGGGACACTTCACAGATACGCAGTATTTT,CASSPGHFTDTQYF
TRBD2,TRBJ2-7,few,TRBV7-9,TGTGCCAGCAGCTTAGCTTTCGGGAGGTTCAGTGAGCAGTACTTC,CASSLAFGRFSEQYF
NA,TRBJ1-1,NA,TRBV7-6,TGTGCCAGCAGCTTATTACGGGGTGAAGCTTTCTTT,CASSLLRGEAFF
TRBD1,TRBJ2-3,many,TRBV4-2,TGTGCCAGCAGCCGGACAGGGGGCCACGGCACAGATACGCAGTATTTT,CASSRTGGHGTDTQYF
NA,TRBJ2-3,few,TRBV5-1,TGCGCCAGCAGCTGGCCCCGGGGGACAGATACGCAGTATTTT,CASSWPRGTDTQYF
NA,TRBJ2-7,few,TRBV9,TGTGCCAGCAGCCCCCGGGGTAGCGGAGCAGGTTTCTACGAGCAGTACTTC,CASSPRGSGAGFYEQYF
NA,TRBJ1-6,NA,TRBV6-5,TGTGCCAGCAGCCTCCGGCCTACAGGGTCACCCCTCCACTTT,CASSLRPTGSPLHF
NA,TRBJ2-5,NA,TRBV18,TGTGCCAGCTCACCGATGGGGGCCCAAGAGACCCAGTACTTC,CASSPMGAQETQYF
TRBD1,TRBJ1-5,NA,TRBV27,TGTGCCAGCAGTTTGGGCAGACAGGGCGGCCAGCCCCAGCATTTT,CASSLGRQGGQPQHF
NA,TRBJ2-7,few,TRBV27,TGTGCCAGCAGTTTGGGTCGCGGGGCTTACGAGCAGTACTTC,CASSLGRGAYEQYF
NA,TRBJ2-3,few,TRBV5-6,TGTGCCAGCAGCAAAGGACAAGTTCCAGATACGCAGTATTTT,CASSKGQVPDTQYF
NA,TRBJ1-3,few,TRBV4-1,TGCGCCAGCAGCCAAAACTACGGTGGAAACACCATATATTTT,CASSQNYGGNTIYF